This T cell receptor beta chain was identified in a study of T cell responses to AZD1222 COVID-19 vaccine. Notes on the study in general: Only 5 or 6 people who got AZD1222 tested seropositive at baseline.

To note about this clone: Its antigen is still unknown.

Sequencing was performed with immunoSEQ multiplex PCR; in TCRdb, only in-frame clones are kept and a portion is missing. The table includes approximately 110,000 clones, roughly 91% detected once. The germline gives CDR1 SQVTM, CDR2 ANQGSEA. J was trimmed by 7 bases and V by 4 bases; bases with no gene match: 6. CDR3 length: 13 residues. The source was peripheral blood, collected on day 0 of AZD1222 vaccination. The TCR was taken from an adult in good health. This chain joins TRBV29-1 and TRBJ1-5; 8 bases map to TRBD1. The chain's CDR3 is CSVARGPGQPQHF. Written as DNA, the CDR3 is TGCAGCGTTGCCAGGGGGCCAGGACAGCCCCAGCATTTT.